This T cell receptor beta chain comes out of a study of T-cell reconstitution after alpha-beta-depleted transplantation in children. In this sample, this clonotype turned up a few times. What it binds is unknown. General study findings and limits: Several hundred expanded graft clones reportedly gave rise to the alpha-beta T cells present about two months after transplant. Surviving recipient cells, namely T cells and thymic progenitors, were the source of high day-60 TCRbeta diversity in some patients. After one year, T-cell counts and TCRbeta diversity mostly came from new T cells.

The V gene lost 3 bases and the J gene lost 4 bases, with 6 bases spanning the gap. CDR3 length: 12 residues. Researchers prepared the TCRbeta library using unique molecular identifiers, the study reports. TCRdb reprocessed the PCR reads via MiXCR and lists one record per CDR3 protein. The sample lists about 420,000 distinct CDR3 sequences, around 15% seen once, with 25% to 30% in the top ten. The chain uses TRBV12-3 or TRBV12-4 and TRBJ1-1; the D is unclear. Source: PBMCs, mostly from graft donor cells, taken 360 days after TCRalphabeta/CD19-depleted stem cell transplant. This receptor was taken from a boy under three years old who had a stem cell transplant for Wiskott-Aldrich syndrome, so the T cells may come from the graft donor. The chain's CDR3 is CASSFALTEAFF. The DNA of the CDR3 is TGTGCCAGCAGTTTTGCCCTCACTGAAGCTTTCTTT.